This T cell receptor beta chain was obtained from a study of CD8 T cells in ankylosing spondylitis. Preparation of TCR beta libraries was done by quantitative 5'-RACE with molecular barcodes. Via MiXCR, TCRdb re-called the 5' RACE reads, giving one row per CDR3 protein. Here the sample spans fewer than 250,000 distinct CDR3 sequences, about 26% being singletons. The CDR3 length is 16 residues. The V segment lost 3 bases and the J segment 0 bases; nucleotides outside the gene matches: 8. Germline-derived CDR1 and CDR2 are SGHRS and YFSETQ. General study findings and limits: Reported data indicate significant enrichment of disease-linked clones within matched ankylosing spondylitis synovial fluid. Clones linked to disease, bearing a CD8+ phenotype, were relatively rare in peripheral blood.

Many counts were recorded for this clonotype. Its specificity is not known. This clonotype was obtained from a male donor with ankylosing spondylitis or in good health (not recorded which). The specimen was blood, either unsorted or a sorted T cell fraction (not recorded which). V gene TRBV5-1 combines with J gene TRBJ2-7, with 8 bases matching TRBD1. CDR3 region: CASSSQGTGYSYEQYF. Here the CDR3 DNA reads TGCGCCAGCAGCTCACAGGGGACAGGATACTCCTACGAGCAGTACTTC. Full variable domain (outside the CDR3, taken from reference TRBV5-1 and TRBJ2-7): KAGVTQTPRYLIKTRGQQVTLSCSPISGHRSVSWYQQTPGQGLQFLFEYFSETQRNKGNFPGRFSGRQFSNSRSEMNVSTLELGDSALYLCASSSQGTGYSYEQYFGPGTRLTVT.